The sequence of this TCR beta chain was determined in a study of shared clonotypes between healthy human individuals. This clone appeared a few times. A far larger clone is one base from this, pointing to a likely read error. This CDR3 is built from 16 residues. Germline CDR1 and CDR2: GTSNPN and SVGIG (reference sequence). Around 32,000 T cell genomes (roughly 310 ng DNA) went into each PBMC replicate. Per the original data handling: Junction-only sequences produced by ImmunoSEQ had no quality scores, so filtering differed. Method: immunoSEQ multiplex PCR; TCRdb's copy keeps in-frame clones and lacks some. D and trimming come from the DNA, and the V and J calls and clone size come from that table. The table records some 500,000 clones, roughly 80% of them present only once.

Sequencing input: PBMCs. The J gene is TRBJ2-7, the V gene TRBV30; TRBD2 aligns across 10 bases. This TCR was sampled from a woman aged 40-49 years in good health. Some clones in this sample may be carry-over from other donors' samples. The CDR3 here is CAWSRFSGRLSYGQYF. The CDR3 bases are TGTGCCTGGAGTCGATTTAGCGGGAGGTTATCCTACGGGCAGTACTTC. The full variable domain, its missing parts supplied by reference TRBV30 and TRBJ2-7, is SQTIHQWPATLVQPVGSPLSLECTVEGTSNPNLYWYRQAAGRGLQLLFYSVGIGQISSEVPQNLSASRPQDRQFILSSKKLLLSDSGFYLCAWSRFSGRLSYGQYFGPGTRLTVT.